Below are 23 T cell receptor beta chains sequenced from a single sample in a study of cytomegalovirus exposure and HLA in healthy donors. The PCR had 60 Vbeta and 13 Jbeta primers. Generated by immunoSEQ multiplex PCR, the TCRdb table keeps only in-frame clones and is missing some. The sample lists under 200,000 clones, approximately 62% seen once, with approximately 1.5% in the top ten. Sequencing was carried out using PBMCs. These receptors were obtained from a man in his forties or fifties in good health and CMV-seronegative.

V and J are TRBV14 and TRBJ1-3; 7 bases are shared with TRBD1. The V segment lost 4 bases and the J segment 4 bases; nucleotides outside the gene matches: 4. The CDR3 consists of 14 residues. The germline V gene encodes CDR1 SGHDN and CDR2 FVKESK. CDR3 DNA sequence: TGTGCCAGCAGCCTGGACAGGTTCGGAAACACCATATATTTT. It encodes CASSLDRFGNTIYF.

The V gene is TRBV29-1, the J gene TRBJ1-3; TRBD1 aligns across 7 bases. CDR1 is SQVTM, CDR2 ANQGSEA, per germline. The CDR3 consists of 14 residues. V shed 7 bases and J 0 bases; nucleotides not matched to a gene: 6. The CDR3 sequence: CSGQQGSSGNTIYF. The CDR3 nucleotides read TGCAGCGGACAACAGGGGAGCTCTGGAAACACCATATATTTT.

In this sample, this clone turned up once. The V call is TRBV5-4, the J call TRBJ1-2; tentative D call: TRBD1 (5 bases). V lost 4 bases, J lost 6 bases, and 10 bases lay in between. The CDR3 sequence is 12 residues long. Per the germline V gene, CDR1 is SGHNT and CDR2 is YYREEE (reference sequence). The DNA of the CDR3 is TGTGCCAGCAGCGCCTCAGGGAATGGCTACACCTTC. Translated, it gives CASSASGNGYTF.

J is TRBJ1-5 and V is TRBV6-4, with D perhaps matching TRBD1 (5 bases). V lost 8 bases, J lost 3 bases, and 14 bases lay in between. This CDR3 comprises 14 residues. The germline V gene has CDR1 MRHNA and CDR2 SNTAGT. DNA for the CDR3: TGTGCCAGCCGGGGGGACGGTAACAATCAGCCCCAGCATTTT. It yields the protein CASRGDGNNQPQHF.

The V and J genes are TRBV4-1 and TRBJ1-4; no clear D. Per germline, CDR1 MGHRA and CDR2 YSYEKL. Deletions cut 4 bases from V and 3 bases from J, with 12 bases between. The CDR3 extends over 15 amino acids. The CDR3 region is CASSPPAAANEKLFF. CDR3 nucleotides: TGCGCCAGCAGCCCCCCCGCGGCCGCTAATGAAAAACTGTTTTTT.

J is TRBJ2-6 and V is TRBV1; TRBD2, the table's D call, was not compared with the DNA. TRBV1 is a documented pseudogene. The CDR3 sequence is 21 residues long. The CDR3 protein is CTSSQDPILAGDSSGANVLTF. The CDR3 DNA reads TGCACCAGCAGCCAAGATCCCATTCTAGCGGGGGACAGCTCTGGGGCCAACGTCCTGACTTTC.

This clone was seen a handful of times. The J gene is TRBJ1-1, the V gene TRBV11-2; 7 bases map to TRBD1. The junction had 9 bases not matched to a gene; V was cut back by 5 bases and J by 3 bases. Looked up from germline, CDR1 is SGHAT and CDR2 is FQNNGV. The CDR3 runs 15 residues. The CDR3: CASSPGADRDTEAFF. In nucleotides, the CDR3 is TGTGCCAGCAGCCCGGGAGCTGACAGGGACACTGAAGCTTTCTTT.

The sample holds one count of this clone. The chain combines TRBV29-1 with TRBJ2-2; maybe TRBD1 (5 bases). Germline V CDR1 and CDR2: SQVTM, ANQGSEA. This CDR3 comprises 12 residues. V was cut by 7 bases and J by 3 bases, with 9 bases left in between. CDR3 in amino acids: CSAARDTGELFF. DNA of the CDR3: TGCAGCGCCGCCAGGGACACCGGGGAGCTGTTTTTT.

This chain links TRBV28 with TRBJ2-7, with D perhaps TRBD1 (6 bases). The ends were cut back, 2 bases at V and 1 base at J, with 18 bases in the middle. CDR3 length: 17 residues. The germline V gene encodes CDR1 MDHEN and CDR2 SYDVKM. For the CDR3, the DNA is TGTGCCAGCAGTTTAGGTGTAGGTGGGACACAGTCCTACGAGCAGTACTTC. Translation: CASSLGVGGTQSYEQYF.

The chain joins TRBV6-5 to TRBJ2-5, with 8 bases fitting TRBD2. The V gene's germline CDR1 is MNHEY and CDR2 SVGAGI. The CDR3 is 16 residues long. Unmatched junction bases numbered 8, after V lost 2 bases and J lost 3 bases. The CDR3 region has the DNA TGTGCCAGCAGTTACGAATGGGGGACTAGTAAAGAGACCCAGTACTTC. It specifies CASSYEWGTSKETQYF.

The gene calls are TRBV5-5 and TRBJ1-4; D gene ambiguous. Germline V gives CDR1 SGHKS, CDR2 YYEKEE (reference sequence). Trimming took 1 base from V and 0 from J, leaving 10 bases between them. This CDR3 is 16 amino acids long. This CDR3 reads CASSLPALTTNEKLFF. The CDR3 DNA is TGTGCCAGCAGCTTGCCAGCACTAACAACTAATGAAAAACTGTTTTTT.

V is TRBV5-1 and J is TRBJ2-2; D might be TRBD2 (7 bases). The CDR3 has 15 residues. The ends were cut back, 4 bases at V and 6 bases at J, with 16 bases in the middle. Germline V gives CDR1 SGHRS, CDR2 YFSETQ. The CDR3, as DNA: TGCGCCAGCAGCCCCCTGGCGGGGGCAGCCGGGGAGCTGTTTTTT. Its translation is CASSPLAGAAGELFF.

This clone was counted only a few times. CDR3 coding DNA: TGTGCCAGCAGCGGGGGGGGGCCCCATCAGCCCCAGCATTTT. Translated: CASSGGGPHQPQHF. V usage is TRBV9 and J usage is TRBJ1-5; tentative D call: TRBD1 (6 bases). CDR1 is SGDLS, CDR2 YYNGEE, per germline. This CDR3 region has 14 residues. V lost 3 bases and J lost 5, with 12 bases in between.

The CDR3 region is CASSLGQLVWEQYF. CDR3 in DNA: TGTGCCAGCAGCTTAGGACAGTTGGTTTGGGAGCAGTACTTC. The chain couples TRBV7-2 to TRBJ2-7, with a possible D match to TRBD1 (5 bases). V was cut by 1 base and J by 7 bases, with 14 bases left in between. This CDR3 region has 14 residues. Germline lookup yields CDR1 SGHTA and CDR2 FQGNSA. Full variable domain (outside the CDR3, taken from reference TRBV7-2 and TRBJ2-7): GAGVSQSPSNKVTEKGKDVELRCDPISGHTALYWYRQSLGQGLEFLIYFQGNSAPDKSGLPSDRFSAERTGGSVSTLTIQRTQQEDSAVYLCASSLGQLVWEQYFGPGTRLTVT.

J is TRBJ2-7 and V is TRBV7-2; 8 bases agree with TRBD1. CDR1 and CDR2 (germline): SGHTA, FQGNSA. CDR3 length equals 13 residues. V lost 5 bases, J lost 3 bases, and 3 bases stayed unmatched. The CDR3 DNA sequence: TGTGCCAGCAGCCCACAGGGGGTCTACGAGCAGTACTTC. This codes for CASSPQGVYEQYF.

In DNA form, the CDR3 reads TGTGCCAGCAGTCCAAGCAGGTTGTATGGCTACACCTTC. Its protein product is CASSPSRLYGYTF. The rearrangement joins TRBV6-5 to TRBJ1-2; D call uncertain. Germline V gives CDR1 MNHEY, CDR2 SVGAGI. This CDR3 is 13 amino acids long. The V gene lost 5 bases and the J gene lost 5 bases, with 12 bases spanning the gap.

The chain joins TRBV19 to TRBJ2-7, with TRBD1 matching over 9 bases. Germline CDR1 LNHDA, CDR2 SQIVND (reference sequence). This CDR3 contains 14 residues. V shed 10 bases, J shed 1 base, and the junction held 8 bases outside the gene matches. The CDR3 loop is CATKGGTGSYEQYF. The DNA for the CDR3 is TGTGCCACGAAAGGGGGGACAGGGTCCTACGAGCAGTACTTC.

The rearrangement joins TRBV4-1 to TRBJ2-3; TRBD2 matches 9 bases. The CDR3 runs 16 residues. With 6 bases clipped from V and 3 bases from J, the junction kept 10 bases outside the gene matches. Germline V lookup: CDR1 MGHRA, CDR2 YSYEKL. The CDR3 region is CASRLSERGVTDTQYF. The CDR3 coding sequence is TGCGCCAGCAGGCTTTCGGAGCGGGGGGTTACAGATACGCAGTATTTT.

This clone has more than one count but fewer than ten. The genes are TRBV11-2 and TRBJ2-7; D remains unclear. This CDR3 region has 11 residues. CDR1 is SGHAT, CDR2 FQNNGV, per germline. Trimming shortened V by 4 bases and J by 3 bases, and 4 bases separated the two germline ends. For the CDR3, the DNA is TGTGCCAGCAGCTCCAACTACGAGCAGTACTTC. Its translation: CASSSNYEQYF.

The J gene is TRBJ2-3, the V gene TRBV7-3; 9 nucleotides line up with TRBD2. This CDR3 spans 19 amino acids. Germline V gene data show CDR1 as SGHTA and CDR2 as FQGTGA. The ends lost 3 bases at V and 2 bases at J; junction bases unmatched: 15. In DNA, the CDR3 is TGTGCCAGCAGCTTCTACGGCCGTAGGCAGCGGGGGGCCACAGATACGCAGTATTTT. Protein: CASSFYGRRQRGATDTQYF.

The CDR3 reads CASTQIPGELFF. CDR3 DNA: TGTGCCAGCACCCAGATCCCCGGGGAGCTGTTTTTT. The V and J genes are TRBV6-5 and TRBJ2-2, with D unresolved. In germline, CDR1 is MNHEY, CDR2 SVGAGI. The V and J ends lost 7 bases and 6 bases respectively, with 9 bases between them. The CDR3 consists of 12 residues.

V usage is TRBV4-2 and J usage is TRBJ1-1; the D gene is possibly TRBD1 (5 bases). Trimming cost V 1 base and J 1 base, with 7 bases left between them. The CDR3 loop spans 14 amino acids. In germline, CDR1 is LGHNA, CDR2 YNFKEQ. The CDR3 loop reads CASSQVGANTEAFF. The CDR3, as DNA: TGTGCCAGCAGCCAAGTTGGGGCGAACACTGAAGCTTTCTTT.

J is TRBJ1-3 and V is TRBV5-8, with D perhaps matching TRBD1 (5 bases). Deletions cut 3 bases from V and 5 bases from J, with 12 bases between. The CDR3 loop spans 14 amino acids. Germline V lookup: CDR1 SGHTS, CDR2 YDEGEE. CDR3 sequence (DNA): TGTGCCAGCAGCTACGCGGGGCCTAGAAACACCATATATTTT. The encoded protein is CASSYAGPRNTIYF.